These T cell receptor beta chains were read from a single sample in a study of blood T cell repertoires in COVID-19. TCRdb's copy holds only in-frame clones and misses some; the assay was immunoSEQ multiplex PCR. The sample holds around 63,000 clones; approximately 86% are singletons and the top ten take roughly 4%. Sequencing used peripheral blood. The receptors were gathered from a man aged 50-60 years with active COVID-19. The CDR3 runs from the conserved cysteine through the conserved F or W. A D gene is named only where the DNA matches it firmly. Size values are once, few and many counts, or a class for expanded clones, and some rows have none.

CDR3	DNA	size	J	V	D
CASSSESGTQYF	TGTGCTAGCAGCTCAGAAAGCGGGACCCAGTACTTC	.	TRBJ2-5	TRBV7-7	.
CATSDLSEETQYF	TGTGCCACCAGTGATTTGAGCGAAGAGACCCAGTACTTC	.	TRBJ2-5	TRBV24-1	.
CASHDREDTQYF	TGTGCCAGCCACGATCGGGAAGATACGCAGTATTTT	.	TRBJ2-3	TRBV27	.
CASSYFGSGNTIYF	TGTGCCAGCAGTTATTTCGGCTCTGGAAACACCATATATTTT	.	TRBJ1-3	TRBV6-2/TRBV6-3	.
CASSVLQGNYNEQFF	TGTGCCAGCAGCGTTCTCCAGGGAAACTACAATGAGCAGTTCTTC	.	TRBJ2-1	TRBV9	.
CSVGQGGNQPQHF	TGCAGCGTTGGACAGGGTGGCAATCAGCCCCAGCATTTT	.	TRBJ1-5	TRBV29-1	TRBD1
CASSVGSGALKGETQYF	TGTGCCAGCAGCGTAGGTAGCGGGGCCCTGAAGGGGGAGACCCAGTACTTC	.	TRBJ2-5	TRBV9	TRBD2
CASSEVTDRAYGYTF	TGTGCCAGCAGTGAAGTGACGGACAGGGCCTATGGCTACACCTTC	.	TRBJ1-2	TRBV6-1	TRBD1
CAVEAADGELFF	TGTGCCGTCGAGGCGGCCGACGGGGAGCTGTTTTTT	.	TRBJ2-2	TRBV6-5	.
CASSESGTYNEQYF	TGTGCCAGCAGCGAAAGCGGGACATACAATGAGCAGTACTTC	once	TRBJ2-7	TRBV7-8	.
CASSLSGRDTGELFF	TGCGCCAGCAGCTTAAGCGGGAGAGACACCGGGGAGCTGTTTTTT	few	TRBJ2-2	TRBV5-1	TRBD2
CATEGGASEKLFF	TGTGCCACCGAGGGGGGGGCTAGTGAAAAACTGTTTTTT	.	TRBJ1-4	TRBV3-1/TRBV3-2	.
CASSLDRFGTDTQYF	TGTGCCAGCAGCCTGGACAGGTTCGGCACAGATACGCAGTATTTT	.	TRBJ2-3	TRBV2	TRBD1
CASSIPRGNYGYTF	TGTGCCAGTAGTATCCCTAGGGGAAACTATGGCTACACCTTC	.	TRBJ1-2	TRBV19	.
CASSKRSRGVGTEAFF	TGTGCCAGCAGCAAAAGGAGCCGCGGCGTGGGCACTGAAGCTTTCTTT	once	TRBJ1-1	TRBV6-2/TRBV6-3	.
CASSVGEANEKLFF	TGCGCCAGCAGCGTGGGGGAGGCAAATGAAAAACTGTTTTTT	.	TRBJ1-4	TRBV5-1	.
CASTPPGTVGYGYTF	TGTGCCAGTACCCCGCCCGGGACAGTAGGCTATGGCTACACCTTC	.	TRBJ1-2	TRBV19	TRBD1